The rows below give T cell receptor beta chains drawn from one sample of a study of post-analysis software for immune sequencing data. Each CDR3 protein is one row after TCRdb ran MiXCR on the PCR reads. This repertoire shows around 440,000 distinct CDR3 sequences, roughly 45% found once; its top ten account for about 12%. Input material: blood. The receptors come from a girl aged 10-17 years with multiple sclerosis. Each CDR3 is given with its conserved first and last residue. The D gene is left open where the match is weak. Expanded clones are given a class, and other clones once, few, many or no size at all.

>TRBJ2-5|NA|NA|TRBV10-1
TGCGCCAGCAGTGAGTCCGGCCAATACCAAGAGACCCAGTACTTC
CASSESGQYQETQYF
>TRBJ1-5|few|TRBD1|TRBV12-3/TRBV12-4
TGTGCCAGCAGTCCGGGACAGGGGCCCACTAAGGGCAATCAGCCCCAGCATTTT
CASSPGQGPTKGNQPQHF
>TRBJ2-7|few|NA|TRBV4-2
TGTGCCAGCAGCCAAGAGGGGGTCAACTCCTACGAGCAGTACTTC
CASSQEGVNSYEQYF
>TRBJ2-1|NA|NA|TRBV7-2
TGTGCCAGCAGCGCCCAAGCGGCAGGGACACCCTCCTACAATGAGCAGTTCTTC
CASSAQAAGTPSYNEQFF
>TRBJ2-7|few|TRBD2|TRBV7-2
TGTGCCAGCAGCCCGGGGGGTAGCGCTTACGAGCAGTACTTC
CASSPGGSAYEQYF
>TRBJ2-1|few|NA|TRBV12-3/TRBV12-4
TGTGCCAGCAGTTGGGCGGAGGGTACGCAGTTCTTC
CASSWAEGTQFF
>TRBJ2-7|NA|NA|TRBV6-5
TGTGCCAGCAGTCCCGCCGGACTCCTGAGCTCCTACGAGCAGTACTTC
CASSPAGLLSSYEQYF
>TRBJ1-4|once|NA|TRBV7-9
TGTGCCAGCAGTTCTGAGACCGGTATAGCTAATGAAAAACTGTTTTTT
CASSSETGIANEKLFF
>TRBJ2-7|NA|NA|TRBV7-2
TGTGCCAGCAGCTTAGGAGTGGCGCAGTACTTC
CASSLGVAQYF
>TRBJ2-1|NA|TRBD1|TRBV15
TGTGCCACCAGCGGTGGACAGGGAGAATGGATAAACAATGAGCAGTTCTTC
CATSGGQGEWINNEQFF
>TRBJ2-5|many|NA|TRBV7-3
TGTGCCAGCAGCTTGAGCGGAGGAGAGACCCAGTACTTC
CASSLSGGETQYF
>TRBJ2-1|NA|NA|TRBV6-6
TGTGCCAGCACCAACGGGCCCAACTCCTACAATGAGCAGTTCTTC
CASTNGPNSYNEQFF
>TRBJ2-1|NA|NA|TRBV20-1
TGCAGTGCTAGCGTACTAGATACCTACAATGAGCAGTTCTTC
CSASVLDTYNEQFF
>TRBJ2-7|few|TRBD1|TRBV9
TGTGCCAGCAGCGTAGCACCCGGGACAGGGATCAACGAGCAGTACTTC
CASSVAPGTGINEQYF
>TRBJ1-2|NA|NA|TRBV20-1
TGCAGTGCTAGAGATCATAACAGGGAAGCTGGCTACACCTTC
CSARDHNREAGYTF
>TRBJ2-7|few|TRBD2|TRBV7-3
TGTGCCAGCAGCCCCAAACCGGGACTAGCGAGCTCCTACGAGCAGTACTTC
CASSPKPGLASSYEQYF
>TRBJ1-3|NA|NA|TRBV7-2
TGTGCCAGCACCGAGCTCGACGGAAGAAACACCATATATTTT
CASTELDGRNTIYF
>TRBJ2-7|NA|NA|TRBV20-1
TGCAGTGCTGGAAACAGGAATTTAACCTACGAGCAGTACTTC
CSAGNRNLTYEQYF
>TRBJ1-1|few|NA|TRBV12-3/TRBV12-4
TGTGCCAGCAGTCCTCGACAGACGAACACTGAAGCTTTCTTT
CASSPRQTNTEAFF
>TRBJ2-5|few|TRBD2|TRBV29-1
TGCAGCGTGGTAGCGGGAGTAGAGACCCAGTACTTC
CSVVAGVETQYF
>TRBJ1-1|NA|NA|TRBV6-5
TGTGCCAGCAGCCCTCAAAGGGTTAGCGCTGAAGCTTTCTTT
CASSPQRVSAEAFF
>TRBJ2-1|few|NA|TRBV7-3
TGTGCCAGCAGCTTCGGTAGCTCCTACAATGAGCAGTTCTTC
CASSFGSSYNEQFF
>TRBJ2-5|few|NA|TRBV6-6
TGTGCCAGCAGTCAAGGGGTCCCTCAAGAGACCCAGTACTTC
CASSQGVPQETQYF
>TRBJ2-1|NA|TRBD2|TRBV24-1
TGTGCCACCAGTGAAACCGGGACTAGCGGGAGCAATGAGCAGTTCTTC
CATSETGTSGSNEQFF
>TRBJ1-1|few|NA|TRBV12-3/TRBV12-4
TGTGCCAGCAGTGCAGGGGAGGGCACTGAAGCTTTCTTT
CASSAGEGTEAFF
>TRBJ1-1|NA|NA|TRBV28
TGTGCCAGCAGGGGAGTTTGGAACACTGAAGCTTTCTTT
CASRGVWNTEAFF